The T cell receptor (beta chain) described here comes from a study of glioma-infiltrating T cells after dendritic cell vaccination. Sequenced by immunoSEQ multiplex PCR; TCRdb stores in-frame clones only, minus some. The sample consists of around 100,000 clones, around 81% of them appearing once. Trimming took 7 bases from V and 0 from J, leaving 13 bases between them. The CDR3 contains 15 residues. The germline CDR1 and CDR2 sequences are MNHNS and SASEGT. The V call is TRBV6-1, the J call TRBJ1-3; D uncertain. The specimen comprised blood, sampled before dendritic cell vaccination. This TCR came from a human donor with glioblastoma. The CDR3 loop reads CASNRDQNSGNTIYF. As DNA, the CDR3 is TGTGCCAGCAATCGGGATCAGAACTCTGGAAACACCATATATTTT.